The count of the clone carrying this T cell receptor (beta chain) is one. The target antigen is unknown. This specimen belongs to a study of breast tumors, draining lymph nodes, adjacent tissues. Per the germline V gene, CDR1 is MNHEY and CDR2 is SVGAGI. V gave up 3 bases and J gave up 0 bases; unmatched junction bases: 5. The CDR3 has 16 amino acids. TCRdb re-called the multiplex PCR reads through MiXCR, storing one row per CDR3 protein. This sample has approximately 63,000 distinct CDR3 sequences, with 45% to 65% found just once. Study-wide results and limits: That most tumor T cells come from lymph nodes remained unproven.

The gene calls are TRBV6-5 and TRBJ2-3, with 8 bases lining up with TRBD2. Sequenced material: breast tumor tissue. The origin of this receptor is a female donor with breast cancer. Some clones in this sample may be carry-over from other donors' samples. The CDR3 coding sequence is TGTGCCAGCAGTTATCGGGGGGGATCTAGCACAGATACGCAGTATTTT. Translating gives CASSYRGGSSTDTQYF.